This entry concerns a single T cell receptor (beta chain). The entry originates in a study of regulatory T cells in long-lasting Graves disease. Sequencing libraries for TCR beta were prepared with iRepertoire HTBI primers and Arm-PCR of CDR3 regions. One entry per CDR3 protein results from TCRdb running MiXCR on the multiplex PCR reads. Here the sample spans approximately 350,000 distinct CDR3 sequences, around 15% being singletons. V lost 4 bases and J lost 0; bases outside the gene matches: 18. CDR1 and CDR2 (germline): KGHSH, LQKENI. This CDR3 has 21 amino acids. The time point is: newly diagnosed GD, antithyroid drugs for less than 3 months. Researchers made the TCR library from RNA that was extracted from PBMCs. Another study also made use of these data, one on T cells in Graves' hyperthyroidism and ophthalmopathy.

Specimen: peripheral blood mononuclear cells (PBMCs), collected at new diagnosis, from a patient treated with antithyroid drugs. V gene TRBV18 combines with J gene TRBJ2-1; 10 nucleotides agree with TRBD2. The clonotype originates from a woman aged 18 to 35 with Graves disease. CDR3 region: CASSLSPSAGGLRTSYNEQFF. CDR3 DNA sequence: TGTGCCAGCTCACTCTCCCCATCAGCGGGAGGGCTACGTACCTCCTACAATGAGCAGTTCTTC.